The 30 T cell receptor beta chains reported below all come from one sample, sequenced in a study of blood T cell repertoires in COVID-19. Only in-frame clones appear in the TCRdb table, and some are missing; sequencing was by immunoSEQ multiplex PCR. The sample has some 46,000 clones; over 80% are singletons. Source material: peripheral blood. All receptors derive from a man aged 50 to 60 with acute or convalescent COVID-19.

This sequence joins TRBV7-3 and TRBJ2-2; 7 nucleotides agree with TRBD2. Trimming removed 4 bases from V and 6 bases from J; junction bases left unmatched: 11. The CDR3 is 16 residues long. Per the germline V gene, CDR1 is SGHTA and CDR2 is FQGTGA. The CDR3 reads CASSSWEGGSAGELFF. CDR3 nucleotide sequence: TGTGCCAGCAGCTCCTGGGAGGGCGGGAGTGCCGGGGAGCTGTTTTTT.

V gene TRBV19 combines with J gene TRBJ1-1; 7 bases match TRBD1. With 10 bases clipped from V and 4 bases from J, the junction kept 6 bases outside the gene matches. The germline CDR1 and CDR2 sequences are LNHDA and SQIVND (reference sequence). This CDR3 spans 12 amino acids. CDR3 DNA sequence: TGTGCCACCAAGACAGGGCCCACTGAAGCTTTCTTT. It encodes CATKTGPTEAFF.

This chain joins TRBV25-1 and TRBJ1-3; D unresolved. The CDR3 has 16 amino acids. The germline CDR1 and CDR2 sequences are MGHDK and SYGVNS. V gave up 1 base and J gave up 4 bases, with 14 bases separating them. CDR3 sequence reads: CASSESIQTGGNTIYF. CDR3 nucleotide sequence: TGTGCCAGCAGTGAATCTATCCAAACGGGAGGAAACACCATATATTTT.

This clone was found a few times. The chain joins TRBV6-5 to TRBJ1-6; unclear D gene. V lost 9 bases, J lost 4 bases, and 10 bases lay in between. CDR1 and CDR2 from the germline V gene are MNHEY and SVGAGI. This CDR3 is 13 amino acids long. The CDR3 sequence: CASSSIYNSPLHF. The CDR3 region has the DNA TGTGCCAGTTCCTCTATTTATAATTCACCCCTCCACTTT.

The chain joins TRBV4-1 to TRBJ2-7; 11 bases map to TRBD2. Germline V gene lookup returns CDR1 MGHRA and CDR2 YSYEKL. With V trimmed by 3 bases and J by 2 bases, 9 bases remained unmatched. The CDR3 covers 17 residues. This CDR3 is CASSHGAVLAGAYEQYF. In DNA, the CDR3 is TGCGCCAGCAGCCACGGGGCTGTACTAGCGGGGGCCTACGAGCAGTACTTC.

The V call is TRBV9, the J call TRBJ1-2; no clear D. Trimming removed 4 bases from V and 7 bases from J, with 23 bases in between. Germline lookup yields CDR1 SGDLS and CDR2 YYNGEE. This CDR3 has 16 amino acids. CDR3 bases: TGTGCCAGCAGCCCAGCGGACTATCCTCAAGCGGGTGGCTACACCTTC. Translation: CASSPADYPQAGGYTF.

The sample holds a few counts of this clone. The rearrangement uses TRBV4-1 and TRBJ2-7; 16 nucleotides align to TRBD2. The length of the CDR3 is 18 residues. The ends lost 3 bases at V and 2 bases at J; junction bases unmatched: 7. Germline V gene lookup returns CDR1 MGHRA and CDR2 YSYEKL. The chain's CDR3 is CASSQDRGTSGRAYEQYF. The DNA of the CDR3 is TGCGCCAGCAGCCAGGACAGGGGGACTAGCGGGAGGGCCTACGAGCAGTACTTC.

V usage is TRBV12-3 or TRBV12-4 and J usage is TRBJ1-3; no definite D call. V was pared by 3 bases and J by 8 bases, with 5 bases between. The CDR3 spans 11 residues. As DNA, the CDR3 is TGTGCCAGCAGTTTTACGGACACCATATATTTT. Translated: CASSFTDTIYF.

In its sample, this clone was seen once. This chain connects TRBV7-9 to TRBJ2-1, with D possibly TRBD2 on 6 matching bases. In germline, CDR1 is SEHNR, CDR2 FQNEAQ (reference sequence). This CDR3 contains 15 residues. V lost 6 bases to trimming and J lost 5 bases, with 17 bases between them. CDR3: CASRIMEGGHNEQFF. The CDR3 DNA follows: TGTGCCAGCAGGATTATGGAGGGTGGGCACAATGAGCAGTTCTTC.

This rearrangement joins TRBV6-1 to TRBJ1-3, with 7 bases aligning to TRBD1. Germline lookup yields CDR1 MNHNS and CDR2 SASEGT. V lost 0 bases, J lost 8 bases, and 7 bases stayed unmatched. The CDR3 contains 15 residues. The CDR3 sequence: CASSEAGTVGYTIYF. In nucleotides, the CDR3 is TGTGCCAGCAGTGAAGCGGGGACAGTCGGTTACACCATATATTTT.

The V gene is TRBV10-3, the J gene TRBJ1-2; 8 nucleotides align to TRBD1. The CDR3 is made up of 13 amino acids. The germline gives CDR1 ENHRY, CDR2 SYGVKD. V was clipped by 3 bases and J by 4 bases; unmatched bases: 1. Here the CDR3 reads CAISETGGYGYTF. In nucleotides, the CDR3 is TGTGCCATCAGTGAAACAGGGGGCTATGGCTACACCTTC.

In DNA, the CDR3 is TGTGCCAGCAGCTTGGGACAGGGCTATTACAATGAGCAGTTCTTC. Translated, it gives CASSLGQGYYNEQFF. The chain has TRBV5-4 and TRBJ2-1, with 7 bases lining up with TRBD1. The V gene's germline CDR1 is SGHNT and CDR2 YYREEE (reference sequence). The CDR3 contains 15 residues. V was pared by 0 bases and J by 4 bases, with 4 bases of the junction left unmatched.

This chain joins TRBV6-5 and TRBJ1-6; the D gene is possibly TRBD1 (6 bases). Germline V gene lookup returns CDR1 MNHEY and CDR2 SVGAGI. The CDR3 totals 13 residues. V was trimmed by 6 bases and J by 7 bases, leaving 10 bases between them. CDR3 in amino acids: CASRGTLNSPLHF. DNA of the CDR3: TGTGCCAGCAGGGGGACATTGAATTCACCCCTCCACTTT.

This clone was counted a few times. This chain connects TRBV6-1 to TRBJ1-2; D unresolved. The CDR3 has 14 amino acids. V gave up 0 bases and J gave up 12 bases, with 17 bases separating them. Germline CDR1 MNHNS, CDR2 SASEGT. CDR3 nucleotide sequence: TGTGCCAGCAGTGAAGCGAGTCTAGGGCCCGGGAACACCTTC. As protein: CASSEASLGPGNTF.

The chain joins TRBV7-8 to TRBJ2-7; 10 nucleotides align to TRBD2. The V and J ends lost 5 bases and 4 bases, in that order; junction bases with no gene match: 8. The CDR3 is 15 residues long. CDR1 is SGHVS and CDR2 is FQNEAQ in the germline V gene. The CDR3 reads CASSPRTSGNYEQYF. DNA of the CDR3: TGTGCCAGCAGCCCTAGGACTAGCGGAAATTACGAGCAGTACTTC.

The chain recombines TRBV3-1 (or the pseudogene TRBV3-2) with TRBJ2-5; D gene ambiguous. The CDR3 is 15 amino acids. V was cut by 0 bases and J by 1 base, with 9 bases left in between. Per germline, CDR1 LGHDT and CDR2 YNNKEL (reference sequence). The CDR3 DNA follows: TGTGCCAGCAGCCAAGATACGGCGGTCCAAGAGACCCAGTACTTC. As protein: CASSQDTAVQETQYF.

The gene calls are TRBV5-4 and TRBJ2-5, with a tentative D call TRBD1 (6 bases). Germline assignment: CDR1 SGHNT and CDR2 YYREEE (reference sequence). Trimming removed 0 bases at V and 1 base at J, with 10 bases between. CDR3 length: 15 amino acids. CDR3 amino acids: CASSLGRGLQETQYF. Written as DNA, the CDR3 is TGTGCCAGCAGCTTGGGCAGGGGCCTCCAAGAGACCCAGTACTTC. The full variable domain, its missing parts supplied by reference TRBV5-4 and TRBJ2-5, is ETGVTQSPTHLIKTRGQQVTLRCSSQSGHNTVSWYQQALGQGPQFIFQYYREEENGRGNFPPRFSGLQFPNYSSELNVNALELDDSALYLCASSLGRGLQETQYFGPGTRLLVL.

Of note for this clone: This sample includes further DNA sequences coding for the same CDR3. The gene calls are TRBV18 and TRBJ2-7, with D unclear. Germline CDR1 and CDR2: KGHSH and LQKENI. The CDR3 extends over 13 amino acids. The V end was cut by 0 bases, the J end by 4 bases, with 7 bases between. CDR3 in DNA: TGTGCCAGCTCACCACCGCCGGGTTACGAGCAGTACTTC. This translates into CASSPPPGYEQYF.

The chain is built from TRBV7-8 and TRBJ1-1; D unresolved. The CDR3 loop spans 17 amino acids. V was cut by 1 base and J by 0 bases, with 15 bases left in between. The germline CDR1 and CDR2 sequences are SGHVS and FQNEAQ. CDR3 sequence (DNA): TGTGCCAGCAGCTTAGGTCCCCGTGGAGGGATGAACACTGAAGCTTTCTTT. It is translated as CASSLGPRGGMNTEAFF.

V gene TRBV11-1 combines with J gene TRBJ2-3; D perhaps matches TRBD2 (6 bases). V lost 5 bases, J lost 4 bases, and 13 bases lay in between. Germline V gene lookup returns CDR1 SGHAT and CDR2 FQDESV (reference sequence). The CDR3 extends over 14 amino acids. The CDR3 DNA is TGTGCCAGCAGCCATGGAGGGGAGCCAGATACGCAGTATTTT. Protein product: CASSHGGEPDTQYF.

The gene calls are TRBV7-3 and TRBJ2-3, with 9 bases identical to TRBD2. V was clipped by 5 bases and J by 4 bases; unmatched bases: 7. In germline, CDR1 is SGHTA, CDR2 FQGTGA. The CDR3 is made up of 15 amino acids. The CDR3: CASSPSAGGSDTQYF. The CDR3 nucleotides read TGTGCCAGCAGCCCCTCAGCGGGGGGATCAGATACGCAGTATTTT.

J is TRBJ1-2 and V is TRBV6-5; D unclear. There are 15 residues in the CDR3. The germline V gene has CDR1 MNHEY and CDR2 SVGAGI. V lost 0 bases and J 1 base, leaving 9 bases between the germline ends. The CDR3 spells CASSYSTAFNYGYTF. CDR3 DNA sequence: TGTGCCAGCAGTTACTCGACTGCGTTTAACTATGGCTACACCTTC.

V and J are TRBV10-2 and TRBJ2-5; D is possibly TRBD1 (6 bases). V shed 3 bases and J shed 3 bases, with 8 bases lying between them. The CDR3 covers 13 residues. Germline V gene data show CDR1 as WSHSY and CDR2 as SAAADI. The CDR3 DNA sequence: TGCGCCAGCAGTGAACAGGGTAAAGAGACCCAGTACTTC. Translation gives CASSEQGKETQYF.

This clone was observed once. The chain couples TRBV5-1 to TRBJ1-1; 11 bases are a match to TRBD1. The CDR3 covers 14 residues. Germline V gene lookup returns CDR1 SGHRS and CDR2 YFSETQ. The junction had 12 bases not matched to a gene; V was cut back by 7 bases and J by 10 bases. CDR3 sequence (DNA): TGCGCCAGCTCCCTAGGGACAGGGGGTTACGGAGCTTTCTTT. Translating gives CASSLGTGGYGAFF. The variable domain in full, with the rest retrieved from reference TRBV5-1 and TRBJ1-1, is KAGVTQTPRYLIKTRGQQVTLSCSPISGHRSVSWYQQTPGQGLQFLFEYFSETQRNKGNFPGRFSGRQFSNSRSEMNVSTLELGDSALYLCASSLGTGGYGAFFGQGTRLTVV.

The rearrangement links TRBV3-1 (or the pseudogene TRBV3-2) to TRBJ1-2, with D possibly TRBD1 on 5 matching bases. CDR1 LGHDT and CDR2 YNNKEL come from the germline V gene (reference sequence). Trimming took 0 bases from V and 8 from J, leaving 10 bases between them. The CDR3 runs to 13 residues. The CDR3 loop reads CASSQEGVGGYTF. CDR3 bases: TGTGCCAGCAGCCAAGAAGGGGTGGGGGGCTACACCTTC.

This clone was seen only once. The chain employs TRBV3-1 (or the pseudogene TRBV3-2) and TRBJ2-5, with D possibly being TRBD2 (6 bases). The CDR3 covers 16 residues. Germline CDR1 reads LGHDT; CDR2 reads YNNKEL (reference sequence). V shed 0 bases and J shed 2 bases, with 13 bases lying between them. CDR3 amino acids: CASSQDPGLIQETQYF. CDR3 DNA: TGTGCCAGCAGCCAAGACCCGGGACTTATTCAAGAGACCCAGTACTTC.

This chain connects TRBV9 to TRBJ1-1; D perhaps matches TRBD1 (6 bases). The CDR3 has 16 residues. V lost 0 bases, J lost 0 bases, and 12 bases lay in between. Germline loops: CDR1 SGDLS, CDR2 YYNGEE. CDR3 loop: CASSVGSGALNTEAFF. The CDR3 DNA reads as TGTGCCAGCAGCGTAGGTTCAGGGGCTCTGAACACTGAAGCTTTCTTT.

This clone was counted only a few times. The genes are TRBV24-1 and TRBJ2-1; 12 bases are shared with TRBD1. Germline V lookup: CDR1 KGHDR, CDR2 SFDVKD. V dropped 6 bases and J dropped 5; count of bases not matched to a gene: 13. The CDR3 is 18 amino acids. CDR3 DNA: TGTGCCACCAGTCCGAGAGCCGGGACAGGGGGCCCTAACAATGAGCAGTTCTTC. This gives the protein CATSPRAGTGGPNNEQFF.

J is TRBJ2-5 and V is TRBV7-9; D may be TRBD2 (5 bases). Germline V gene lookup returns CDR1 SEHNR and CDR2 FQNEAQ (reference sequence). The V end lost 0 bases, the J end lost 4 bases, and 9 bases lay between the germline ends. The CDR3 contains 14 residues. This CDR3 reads CASSLAVSVETQYF. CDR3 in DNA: TGTGCCAGCAGCTTAGCGGTTAGCGTAGAGACCCAGTACTTC.

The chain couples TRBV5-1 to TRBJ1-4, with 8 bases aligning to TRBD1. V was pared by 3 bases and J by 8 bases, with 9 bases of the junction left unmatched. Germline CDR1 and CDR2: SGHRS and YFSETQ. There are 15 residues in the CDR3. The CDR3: CASSYRQGLDEKLFF. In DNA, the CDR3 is TGCGCCAGCAGCTACCGACAGGGGCTCGACGAAAAACTGTTTTTT.